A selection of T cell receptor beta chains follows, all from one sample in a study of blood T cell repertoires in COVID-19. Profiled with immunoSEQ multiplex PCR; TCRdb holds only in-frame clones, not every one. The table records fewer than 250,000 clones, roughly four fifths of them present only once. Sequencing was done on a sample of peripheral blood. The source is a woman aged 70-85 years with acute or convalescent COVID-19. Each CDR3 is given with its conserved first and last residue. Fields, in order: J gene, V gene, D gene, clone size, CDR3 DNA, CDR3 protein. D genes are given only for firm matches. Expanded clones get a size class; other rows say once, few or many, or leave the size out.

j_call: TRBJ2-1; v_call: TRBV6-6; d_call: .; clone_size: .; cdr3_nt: TGTGCCAGCAGTCCTCGCGGGGCAAGCTCCTACAATGAGCAGTTCTTC; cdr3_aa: CASSPRGASSYNEQFF
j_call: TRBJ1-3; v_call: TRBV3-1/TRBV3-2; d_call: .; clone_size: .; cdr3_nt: TGTGCCAGCAGCCAAGGTTTACACAGCTCTGGAAACACCATATATTTT; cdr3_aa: CASSQGLHSSGNTIYF
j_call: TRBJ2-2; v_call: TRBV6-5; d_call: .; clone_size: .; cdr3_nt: TGTGCCAGCAGTTACTCGGGGCCCCCCACCGGGGAGCTGTTTTTT; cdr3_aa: CASSYSGPPTGELFF
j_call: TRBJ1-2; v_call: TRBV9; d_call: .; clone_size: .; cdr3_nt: TGTGCCAGCAGCGTAAATAGTAACGGGTTCGGGGGCTACACCTTC; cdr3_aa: CASSVNSNGFGGYTF
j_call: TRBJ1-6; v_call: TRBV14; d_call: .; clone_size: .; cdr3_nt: TGTGCCAGCAGCCATAACTCTCGGTATTCACCCCTCCACTTT; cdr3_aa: CASSHNSRYSPLHF
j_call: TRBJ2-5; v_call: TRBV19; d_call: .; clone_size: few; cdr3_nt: TGTGCCAGTAACCAGGGATACCAAGAGACCCAGTACTTC; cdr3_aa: CASNQGYQETQYF
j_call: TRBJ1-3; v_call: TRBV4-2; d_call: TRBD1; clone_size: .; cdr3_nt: TGTGCCAGCAGTTCTCAAACAGGGGCTGGAAACACCATATATTTT; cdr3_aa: CASSSQTGAGNTIYF
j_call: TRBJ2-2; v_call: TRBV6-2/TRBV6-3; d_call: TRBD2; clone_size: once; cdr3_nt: TGTGCCAGCAGTTCCAGACGAAGACTAGCGGGGGTGAACACCGGGGAGCTGTTTTTT; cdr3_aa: CASSSRRRLAGVNTGELFF
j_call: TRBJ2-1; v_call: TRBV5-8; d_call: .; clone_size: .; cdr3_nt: TGTGCCAGCAGCTTGGGTCTAATAGCGGATGGGGGTCTCAATGAGCAGTTCTTC; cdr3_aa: CASSLGLIADGGLNEQFF
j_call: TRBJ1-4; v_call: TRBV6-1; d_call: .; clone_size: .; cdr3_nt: TGTGCCAGCAGTGAATTACAGGGCATACTGTTTTTT; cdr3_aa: CASSELQGILFF
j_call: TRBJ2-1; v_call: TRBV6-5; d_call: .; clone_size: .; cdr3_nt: TGTGCGGTGGGAGTAGGACCTGGGGGCCCCAATGAGCAGTTCTTC; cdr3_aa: CAVGVGPGGPNEQFF
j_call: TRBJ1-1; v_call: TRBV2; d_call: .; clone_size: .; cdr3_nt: TGTGCCAGCAGTGAAAACATCCCGAACACTGAAGCTTTCTTT; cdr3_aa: CASSENIPNTEAFF
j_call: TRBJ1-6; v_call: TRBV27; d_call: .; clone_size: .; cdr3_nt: TGTGCCAGCACCCTGGGCCAGGGTGGCAATTCACCCCTCCACTTT; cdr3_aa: CASTLGQGGNSPLHF
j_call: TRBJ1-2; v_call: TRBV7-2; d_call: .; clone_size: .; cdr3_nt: TGTGCCAGCAGCTCTGCCGAGGAATTTGGGGGCTACACCTTC; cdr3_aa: CASSSAEEFGGYTF
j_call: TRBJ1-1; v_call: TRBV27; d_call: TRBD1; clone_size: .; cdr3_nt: TGTGCCAGCAGTCCTTTGGACAGGGTTGGGACTGAAGCTTTCTTT; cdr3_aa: CASSPLDRVGTEAFF
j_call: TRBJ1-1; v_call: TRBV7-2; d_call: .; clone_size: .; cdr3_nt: TGTGCCAGCAGCTCATCAGGGATCGCTGAAGCTTTCTTT; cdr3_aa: CASSSSGIAEAFF
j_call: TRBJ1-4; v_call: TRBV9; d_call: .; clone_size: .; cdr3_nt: TGTGCCAGCAGCGCGACGTTGCCGACAGGACGCAATGAAAAACTGTTTTTT; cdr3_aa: CASSATLPTGRNEKLFF
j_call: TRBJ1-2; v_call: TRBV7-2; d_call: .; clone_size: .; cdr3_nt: TGTGCCAGCAGCTTAGTGACAGCCTATGGCTACACCTTC; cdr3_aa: CASSLVTAYGYTF
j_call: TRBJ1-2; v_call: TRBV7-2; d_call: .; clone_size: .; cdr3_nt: TGTGCCAGCAGCTTAGTTACCTCATACTCTGGTGGCTACACCTTC; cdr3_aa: CASSLVTSYSGGYTF
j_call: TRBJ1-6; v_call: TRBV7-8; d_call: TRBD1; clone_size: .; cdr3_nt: TGTGCCAGCAGCTTGGGACAGCGAAATAATTCACCCCTCCACTTT; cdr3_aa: CASSLGQRNNSPLHF
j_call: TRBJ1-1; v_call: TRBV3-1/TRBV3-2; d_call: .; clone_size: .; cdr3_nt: TGTGCCAGCAGCCCCCGGGGCACTGAAGCTTTCTTT; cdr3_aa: CASSPRGTEAFF
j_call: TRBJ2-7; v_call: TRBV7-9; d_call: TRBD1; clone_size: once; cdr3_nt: TGTGCCAGCAGCTTATACCCCGGGACAGGAGCCTACGAGCAGTACTTC; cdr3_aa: CASSLYPGTGAYEQYF
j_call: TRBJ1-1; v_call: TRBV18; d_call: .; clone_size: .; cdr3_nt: TGTGCCAGCTCAGGGGGGACCACTGAAGCTTTCTTT; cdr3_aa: CASSGGTTEAFF
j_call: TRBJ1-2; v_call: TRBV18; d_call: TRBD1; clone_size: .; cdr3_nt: TGTGCCAGCTCAGAGGGGGCTTTTGGCTACACCTTC; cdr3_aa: CASSEGAFGYTF
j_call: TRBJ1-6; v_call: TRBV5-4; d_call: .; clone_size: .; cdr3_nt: TGTGCCAGCAGCTTGGCTAGGGGGAGAACCTATAATTCACCCCTCCACTTT; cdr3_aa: CASSLARGRTYNSPLHF
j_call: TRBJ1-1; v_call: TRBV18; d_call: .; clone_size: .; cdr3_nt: TGTGCCAGCTTGGGAGAGAGGACCTACACTGAAGCTTTCTTT; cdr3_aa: CASLGERTYTEAFF
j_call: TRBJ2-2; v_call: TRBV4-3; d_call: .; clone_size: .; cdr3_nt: TGCGCCAGCAGCCAAGATCCTCTAAGAGGGCTGTTTTTT; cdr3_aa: CASSQDPLRGLFF
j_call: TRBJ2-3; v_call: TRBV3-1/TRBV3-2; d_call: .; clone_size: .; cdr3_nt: TGTGCCAGCAGCCACCTAACGGTGGATACGCAGTATTTT; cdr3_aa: CASSHLTVDTQYF
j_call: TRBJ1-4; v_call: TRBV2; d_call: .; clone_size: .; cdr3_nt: TGTGCCAGCTCAGGGGCGAAGAATGAAAAACTGTTTTTT; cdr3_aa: CASSGAKNEKLFF
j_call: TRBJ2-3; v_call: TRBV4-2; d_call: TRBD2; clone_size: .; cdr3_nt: TGTGCCAGCAGCCAAGAAGCGGGGGCGAGCACAGATACGCAGTATTTT; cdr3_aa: CASSQEAGASTDTQYF
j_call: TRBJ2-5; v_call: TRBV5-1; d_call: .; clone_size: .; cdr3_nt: TGCGCCAGCAGCTTCGGGACACTGGAGACCCAGTACTTC; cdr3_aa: CASSFGTLETQYF
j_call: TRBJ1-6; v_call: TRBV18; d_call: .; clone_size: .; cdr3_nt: TGTGCCAGCTCACTCAGGGGTAGGGATAATTCACCCCTCCACTTT; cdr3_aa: CASSLRGRDNSPLHF
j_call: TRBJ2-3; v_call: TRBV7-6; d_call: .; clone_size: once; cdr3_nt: TGTGCCAGCAGCTTAACCGGGACACCTAACTCCAACACGCAGTATTTT; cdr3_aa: CASSLTGTPNSNTQYF
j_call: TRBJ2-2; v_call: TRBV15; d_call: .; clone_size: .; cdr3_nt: TGTGCCACCAGCAAGGCGGCACCTAACACCGGGGAGCTGTTTTTT; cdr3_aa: CATSKAAPNTGELFF
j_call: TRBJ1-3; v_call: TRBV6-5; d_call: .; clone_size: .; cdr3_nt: TGTGCCAGCAGTTCCGGGTGGGTCGGGTTCGGAAACACCATATATTTT; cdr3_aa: CASSSGWVGFGNTIYF
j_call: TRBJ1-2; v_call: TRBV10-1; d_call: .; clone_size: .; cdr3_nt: TGCGCCACCCCGGACACCAACTATGGCTACACCTTC; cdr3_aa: CATPDTNYGYTF
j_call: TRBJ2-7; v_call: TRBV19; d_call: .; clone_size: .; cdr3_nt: TGTGCCAGTAGTATAGGGGCGGGGCCCTACGAGCAGTACTTC; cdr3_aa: CASSIGAGPYEQYF
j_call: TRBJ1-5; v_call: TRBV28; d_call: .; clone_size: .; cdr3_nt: TGTGCCACTGGGGCCCACTATCAGCCCCAGCATTTT; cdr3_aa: CATGAHYQPQHF
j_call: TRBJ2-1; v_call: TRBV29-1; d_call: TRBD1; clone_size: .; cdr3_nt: TGCAGCTTTTCTGGGACAGAATACAATGAGCAGTTCTTC; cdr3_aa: CSFSGTEYNEQFF
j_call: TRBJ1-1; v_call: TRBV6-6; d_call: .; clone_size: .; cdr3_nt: TGTGCCAGCACCCCCTCGGGGGTTGGGACTGAAGCTTTCTTT; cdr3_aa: CASTPSGVGTEAFF
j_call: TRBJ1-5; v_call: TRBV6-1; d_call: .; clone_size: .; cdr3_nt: TGTGCCAGCAGTGAAGCGCGACCGACTCCCAATCAGCCCCAGCATTTT; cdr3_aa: CASSEARPTPNQPQHF
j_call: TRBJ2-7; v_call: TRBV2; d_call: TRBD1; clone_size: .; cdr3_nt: TGTGCCAGCAGGGGGACAGTTCAGTCCTACGAGCAGTACTTC; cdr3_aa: CASRGTVQSYEQYF
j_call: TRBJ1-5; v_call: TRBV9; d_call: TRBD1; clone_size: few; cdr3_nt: TGTGCCAGCAGCGCTCAGGGACAGCGACACAATCAGCCCCAGCATTTT; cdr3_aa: CASSAQGQRHNQPQHF
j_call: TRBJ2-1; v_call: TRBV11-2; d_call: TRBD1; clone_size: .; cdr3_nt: TGTGCCAGCAGCCCCGACAGGGCTCTTTACAATGAGCAGTTCTTC; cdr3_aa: CASSPDRALYNEQFF
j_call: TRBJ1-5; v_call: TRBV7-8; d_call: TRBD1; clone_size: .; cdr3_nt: TGTGCCAGCAGCTCGCACAGGGGGCGGCAGCCCCAGCATTTT; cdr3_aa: CASSSHRGRQPQHF
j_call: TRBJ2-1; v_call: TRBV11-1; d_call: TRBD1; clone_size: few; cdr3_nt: TGTGCCAGCAGCGCCAACAGGGGCGATGAGCAGTTCTTC; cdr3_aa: CASSANRGDEQFF
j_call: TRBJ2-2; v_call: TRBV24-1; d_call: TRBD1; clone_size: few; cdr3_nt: TGTGCCACCAGTGATCAACAGGGGGCTACTACCGGGGAGCTGTTTTTT; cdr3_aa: CATSDQQGATTGELFF
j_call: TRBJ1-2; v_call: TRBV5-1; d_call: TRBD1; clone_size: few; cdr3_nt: TGCGCCAGCAGCCAGGGACAGGGCTATGGCTACACCTTC; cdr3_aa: CASSQGQGYGYTF
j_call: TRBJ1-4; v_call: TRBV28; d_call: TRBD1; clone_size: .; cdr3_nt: TGTGCCAGCAGTTTATGGGGACAGGGGGCAGAAAAACTGTTTTTT; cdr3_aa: CASSLWGQGAEKLFF
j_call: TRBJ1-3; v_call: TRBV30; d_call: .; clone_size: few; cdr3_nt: TGTGCCTGGAGTGTATCAGTTTTAAACACCATATATTTT; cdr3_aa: CAWSVSVLNTIYF